The 32 T cell receptor beta chains below were found in one sample sequenced in a study of control samples from healthy donors and cancer patients. Using immunoSEQ multiplex PCR, the repertoire was profiled, and TCRdb retains in-frame clones only, with some absent. Of roughly 190,000 clones detected, 91% appear once; the ten largest clones hold 1.5% to 2%. Sequencing input: blood. The source of these receptors is a young man in good health.

The J gene is TRBJ1-1, the V gene TRBV18; tentative D call: TRBD1 (6 bases). Germline V lookup: CDR1 KGHSH, CDR2 LQKENI. Trimming pared 4 bases from V and 0 bases from J, leaving 15 bases between. This CDR3 has 16 amino acids. CDR3 amino acids: CASSLGRGQLNTEAFF. CDR3 bases: TGTGCCAGCTCACTCGGCCGGGGACAACTGAACACTGAAGCTTTCTTT.

The chain joins TRBV11-3 to TRBJ2-7, with D maybe TRBD2 (6 bases). Germline lookup yields CDR1 SGHNT and CDR2 YENEEA. The CDR3 totals 13 residues. Trimming shortened V by 5 bases and J by 7 bases, and 15 bases separated the two germline ends. In DNA form, the CDR3 reads TGTGCCAGCAGCCTTGCCGGGACTGATGAGCAGTACTTC. It yields the protein CASSLAGTDEQYF.

The chain has TRBV11-2 and TRBJ2-1; D is ambiguous. Per the germline V gene, CDR1 is SGHAT and CDR2 is FQNNGV. Trimming removed 0 bases at V and 8 bases at J, with 5 bases between. This CDR3 comprises 12 residues. CDR3 sequence: CASSLDRHEQFF. DNA for the CDR3: TGTGCCAGCAGCTTAGATCGACATGAGCAGTTCTTC.

The rearrangement uses TRBV3-1 (or the pseudogene TRBV3-2) and TRBJ2-2, with 9 bases lining up with TRBD1. The CDR3 sequence is 16 residues long. Losses at the gene ends were 4 bases for V and 6 bases for J; bases not matched to a gene: 9. Germline V lookup: CDR1 LGHDT, CDR2 YNNKEL (reference sequence). CDR3 loop: CASSLHGTGSPGELFF. In DNA form, the CDR3 reads TGTGCCAGCAGCCTCCACGGGACAGGGTCCCCCGGGGAGCTGTTTTTT.

This rearrangement joins TRBV11-2 to TRBJ1-2; D unclear. The V and J ends lost 4 bases and 8 bases respectively, with 17 bases between them. The CDR3 spans 14 residues. CDR1 SGHAT and CDR2 FQNNGV come from the germline V gene. CDR3: CASSSPPAGSGYTF. The CDR3 nucleotides read TGTGCCAGCAGCTCCCCCCCGGCGGGAAGCGGCTACACCTTC.

This chain connects TRBV15 to TRBJ2-2; maybe TRBD1 (5 bases). The CDR3 has 14 amino acids. Trimming removed 3 bases at V and 4 bases at J, with 9 bases between. The germline V gene has CDR1 LNHNV and CDR2 YYDKDF (reference sequence). The CDR3 loop reads CATSSGRVTGELFF. The DNA for the CDR3 is TGTGCCACCAGCAGTGGCAGGGTCACCGGGGAGCTGTTTTTT.

This clone was seen more than once but under ten times. This chain links TRBV3-1 (or the pseudogene TRBV3-2) with TRBJ2-3; no firm D call. Germline lookup yields CDR1 LGHDT and CDR2 YNNKEL (reference sequence). The CDR3 runs 13 residues. The V gene lost 2 bases and the J gene lost 4 bases, with 7 bases spanning the gap. The CDR3 protein is CASSQPGADTQYF. In DNA, the CDR3 is TGTGCCAGCAGCCAACCGGGTGCAGATACGCAGTATTTT.

The CDR3 is CASSYYGASSDEQFF. The CDR3 region has the DNA TGTGCCAGCAGTTACTACGGGGCCTCGTCGGATGAGCAGTTCTTC. This chain links TRBV6-5 with TRBJ2-1; D possibly uses TRBD1 or TRBD2 (5 bases each). Deletions cut 1 base from V and 8 bases from J, with 15 bases between. The CDR3 is 15 amino acids. Germline loops: CDR1 MNHEY, CDR2 SVGAGI.

This chain joins TRBV6-5 and TRBJ1-1, with TRBD1 matching over 7 bases. This CDR3 has 12 amino acids. Looked up from germline, CDR1 is MNHEY and CDR2 is SVGAGI. V gave up 8 bases and J gave up 7 bases; unmatched junction bases: 7. The CDR3 sequence is CASLDRAGEAFF. DNA for the CDR3: TGTGCCAGCCTCGACAGGGCAGGTGAAGCTTTCTTT.

To note about this clone: Other nucleotide sequences from this sample produce the same CDR3. CDR3 region: CASSQVRGYEQYF. In DNA, the CDR3 is TGTGCCAGCAGCCAAGTTAGGGGTTACGAGCAGTACTTC. V gene TRBV3-1 (or the pseudogene TRBV3-2) combines with J gene TRBJ2-7; D might be TRBD1 (5 bases). CDR3 length: 13 amino acids. The V end was cut by 1 base, the J end by 4 bases, with 8 bases between. The germline V gene encodes CDR1 LGHDT and CDR2 YNNKEL (reference sequence).

V gene TRBV15 combines with J gene TRBJ2-7; TRBD1 matches 9 bases. The CDR3 length is 13 residues. With 8 bases clipped from V and 2 bases from J, the junction kept 4 bases outside the gene matches. Germline-derived CDR1 and CDR2 are LNHNV and YYDKDF (reference sequence). CDR3 sequence reads: CATGGQGTYEQYF. The CDR3 DNA reads as TGTGCCACCGGGGGACAGGGCACCTACGAGCAGTACTTC. The full variable domain, with the rest looked up from reference TRBV15 and TRBJ2-7, is DAMVIQNPRYQVTQFGKPVTLSCSQTLNHNVMYWYQQKSSQAPKLLFHYYDKDFNNEADTPDNFQSRRPNTSFCFLDIRSPGLGDTAMYLCATGGQGTYEQYFGPGTRLTVT.

In nucleotides, the CDR3 is TGTGCCAGCAGCCCTCCGGGACAGGGGAATGGCTACACCTTC. Translated: CASSPPGQGNGYTF. The rearrangement joins TRBV7-2 to TRBJ1-2, with 10 nucleotides matching TRBD1. Looked up from germline, CDR1 is SGHTA and CDR2 is FQGNSA. The CDR3 totals 14 residues. V dropped 5 bases and J dropped 6; count of bases not matched to a gene: 6.

V and J are TRBV6-2 or TRBV6-3 and TRBJ1-5; 8 bases are shared with TRBD1. The germline V gene encodes CDR1 MNHEY and CDR2 SVGEGT. The CDR3 sequence is 14 residues long. With V trimmed by 5 bases and J by 6 bases, 6 bases remained unmatched. This CDR3 reads CASSLQGAIQPQHF. In DNA, the CDR3 is TGTGCCAGCAGTCTTCAGGGGGCTATTCAGCCCCAGCATTTT.

Here the CDR3 DNA reads TGCGCCAGCAGCCTAGACCTCGATCAGCCCCAGCATTTT. This encodes CASSLDLDQPQHF. The chain employs TRBV4-1 and TRBJ1-5; D not resolved. The CDR3 spans 13 residues. V shed 4 bases and J shed 5 bases, with 9 bases lying between them. Germline values: CDR1 MGHRA, CDR2 YSYEKL.

V is TRBV5-8 and J is TRBJ1-1; 7 bases fit TRBD1. Germline V gene lookup returns CDR1 SGHTS and CDR2 YDEGEE. V dropped 0 bases and J dropped 4; count of bases not matched to a gene: 0. The CDR3 runs 13 residues. The DNA of the CDR3 is TGTGCCAGCAGCTTGGACAGGGGCACTGAAGCTTTCTTT. It is translated as CASSLDRGTEAFF.

The J gene is TRBJ1-6, the V gene TRBV6-4; D is uncertain. V shed 11 bases and J shed 0 bases, with 17 bases lying between them. Germline-derived CDR1 and CDR2 are MRHNA and SNTAGT. This CDR3 contains 16 residues. CDR3 nucleotides: TGTGCCTTAACCGGCGGTGGGAGCTCCTATAATTCACCCCTCCACTTT. This sequence encodes CALTGGGSSYNSPLHF.

The rearrangement uses TRBV19 and TRBJ1-1; 7 positions match TRBD1. The junction had 8 bases not matched to a gene; V was cut back by 6 bases and J by 4 bases. CDR3 length: 14 amino acids. Germline CDR1 LNHDA, CDR2 SQIVND (reference sequence). The CDR3 DNA reads TGTGCCAGTAGACCCCCAGAGGGGGCCACTGAAGCTTTCTTT. It translates to CASRPPEGATEAFF. The variable domain in full, completed from reference TRBV19 and TRBJ1-1, reads DGGITQSPKYLFRKEGQNVTLSCEQNLNHDAMYWYRQDPGQGLRLIYYSQIVNDFQKGDIAEGYSVSREKKESFPLTVTSAQKNPTAFYLCASRPPEGATEAFFGQGTRLTVV.

The genes are TRBV7-2 and TRBJ1-5; D is unresolved. V was shortened by 6 bases and J by 4 bases, with 10 bases between the two germline ends. CDR3 length: 13 residues. Germline CDR1 is SGHTA and CDR2 is FQGNSA. The CDR3 region is CASRVPGNQPQHF. The CDR3 DNA follows: TGTGCCAGCAGGGTCCCGGGGAATCAGCCCCAGCATTTT.

V and J are TRBV21-1 and TRBJ2-2; the table gives TRBD1 as D, unverified against the DNA. TRBV21-1 is a recognized pseudogene. The CDR3 has 18 amino acids. CDR3: CASSIKKGDYRGTGELFF. The CDR3 DNA reads as TGTGCCAGCAGCATCAAAAAGGGAGATTACAGGGGCACCGGGGAGCTGTTTTTT.

This clone was picked up one time. This sequence joins TRBV6-2 or TRBV6-3 and TRBJ2-7, with 10 positions matching TRBD2. Germline trimming cut 6 bases from V and 3 bases from J; bases unmatched to any gene: 11. CDR1 MNHEY and CDR2 SVGEGT come from the germline V gene. The CDR3 is 16 amino acids. CDR3 in amino acids: CASSQTPRLAGYEQYF. CDR3 in DNA: TGTGCCAGCAGCCAAACCCCCCGACTAGCGGGCTACGAGCAGTACTTC.

The chain links TRBV6-2 or TRBV6-3 to TRBJ1-6; possibly TRBD1 for D (6 bases). CDR3 size: 15 residues. Germline loops: CDR1 MNHEY, CDR2 SVGEGT. V lost 2 bases to trimming and J lost 4 bases, with 9 bases between them. The CDR3 coding sequence is TGTGCCAGCAGTTACACGGGGGCATATAATTCACCCCTCCACTTT. Its protein is CASSYTGAYNSPLHF.

Of note for this clone: At one of its ends the junction is not consistent with the germline gene, which may arise from a read error. The CDR3 is CAISGNRDDHF. The CDR3 nucleotides are TGTGCCATCAGCGGCAACCGGGACGATCACTTC. The chain employs TRBV10-3 and TRBJ2-7; the D gene could be TRBD1 or TRBD2 (5 bases each). The CDR3 loop spans 11 amino acids. Germline loops: CDR1 ENHRY, CDR2 SYGVKD.

The J gene is TRBJ2-1, the V gene TRBV2, with unresolved D. Germline CDR1 is SNHLY and CDR2 is FYNNEI. Trimming left V 11 bases short and J 3 bases short, with 8 bases between. This CDR3 region has 11 residues. DNA for the CDR3: TGTGCCTGTGGGATCTACAATGAGCAGTTCTTC. Amino acid sequence: CACGIYNEQFF.

CDR3 protein: CAWDSLQGPELFF. CDR3 bases: TGTGCCTGGGATAGCCTACAGGGGCCGGAGCTGTTTTTT. V usage is TRBV30 and J usage is TRBJ2-2, with 7 bases fitting TRBD1. Germline assignment: CDR1 GTSNPN and CDR2 SVGIG (reference sequence). The CDR3 runs to 13 residues. J was trimmed by 10 bases and V by 5 bases; bases with no gene match: 10.

The V gene is TRBV24-1, the J gene TRBJ1-1; D remains unclear. The CDR3 has 13 residues. Germline values: CDR1 KGHDR, CDR2 SFDVKD. Trimming pared 1 base from V and 5 bases from J, leaving 7 bases between. The CDR3 DNA follows: TGTGCCACCAGTGATTTAGCAGTTACTGAAGCTTTCTTT. Protein product: CATSDLAVTEAFF.

The table lists this clone with a count of one. The rearrangement uses TRBV11-2 and TRBJ1-1; no firm D call. Germline lookup yields CDR1 SGHAT and CDR2 FQNNGV. The V end was cut by 10 bases, the J end by 0 bases, with 18 bases between. The CDR3 has 15 amino acids. CDR3 DNA sequence: TGTGCCATAAACAGCCGGGCAGGAATGAACACTGAAGCTTTCTTT. It is translated as CAINSRAGMNTEAFF.

The gene calls are TRBV19 and TRBJ2-3, with D perhaps matching TRBD2 (6 bases). Deletions cut 1 base from V and 2 bases from J, with 10 bases between. CDR1 LNHDA and CDR2 SQIVND come from the germline V gene (reference sequence). This CDR3 is built from 15 residues. CDR3 loop: CASSIATRPTDTQYF. The CDR3 region has the DNA TGTGCCAGTAGTATAGCGACTAGGCCCACAGATACGCAGTATTTT. Together with reference TRBV19 and TRBJ2-3, the CDR3 gives the full variable domain: DGGITQSPKYLFRKEGQNVTLSCEQNLNHDAMYWYRQDPGQGLRLIYYSQIVNDFQKGDIAEGYSVSREKKESFPLTVTSAQKNPTAFYLCASSIATRPTDTQYFGPGTRLTVL.

V is TRBV30 and J is TRBJ1-1; 7 nucleotides agree with TRBD1. V lost 4 bases and J lost 0; bases outside the gene matches: 5. The CDR3 spans 14 residues. Looked up from germline, CDR1 is GTSNPN and CDR2 is SVGIG (reference sequence). CDR3 in amino acids: CAWKTGTVNTEAFF. CDR3 DNA sequence: TGTGCCTGGAAAACTGGGACAGTGAACACTGAAGCTTTCTTT.

The chain recombines TRBV30 with TRBJ2-3, with D possibly matching TRBD2 (7 bases). CDR1 is GTSNPN, CDR2 SVGIG, per germline (reference sequence). This CDR3 is built from 17 residues. V was trimmed by 0 bases and J by 2 bases, leaving 18 bases between them. The CDR3 bases are TGTGCCTGGAGTGTTTTGGGTGGGGGGGGCGACACAGATACGCAGTATTTT. The encoded protein is CAWSVLGGGGDTDTQYF. The full variable domain, its missing parts supplied by reference TRBV30 and TRBJ2-3, is SQTIHQWPATLVQPVGSPLSLECTVEGTSNPNLYWYRQAAGRGLQLLFYSVGIGQISSEVPQNLSASRPQDRQFILSSKKLLLSDSGFYLCAWSVLGGGGDTDTQYFGPGTRLTVL.

This chain uses TRBV12-3 or TRBV12-4 with TRBJ1-1; D gene uncertain. V lost 2 bases to trimming and J lost 6 bases, with 7 bases between them. There are 12 residues in the CDR3. Written as DNA, the CDR3 is TGTGCCAGCAGTTTAAGTCTCCCTGAAGCTTTCTTT. Protein: CASSLSLPEAFF.

The chain links TRBV18 to TRBJ2-7, with D maybe TRBD1 (5 bases). Trimming removed 3 bases from V and 3 bases from J, with 9 bases in between. The germline gives CDR1 KGHSH, CDR2 LQKENI. CDR3 length: 13 amino acids. The CDR3: CASSPDKNYEQYF. The CDR3 DNA sequence: TGTGCCAGCTCACCGGACAAGAACTACGAGCAGTACTTC.

The chain recombines TRBV12-3 or TRBV12-4 with TRBJ2-5; 8 nucleotides agree with TRBD1. The CDR3 spans 13 residues. V gave up 7 bases and J gave up 5 bases; unmatched junction bases: 6. The CDR3 DNA reads TGTGCCAGCACCAGACAGGGGAGGGAGACCCAGTACTTC. Translation gives CASTRQGRETQYF.